This T cell receptor (beta chain) was profiled in a study of T cell responses to AZD1222 COVID-19 vaccine. Study in general: Pooling covered second doses at about 4 or about 12 weeks.

This table comes from immunoSEQ multiplex PCR, and its TCRdb copy is limited to in-frame clones, with some not included. The sample holds 100,000 to 150,000 clones; 86% are singletons and the top ten take about a fifth. Study-wide points: After two AZD1222 doses, spike-specific TCR breadth and depth rose versus day 0. Nearly half of spike-specific TCRs reportedly go after variant regions that carry no mutations.

The germline V gene encodes CDR1 SGHTA and CDR2 FQGTGA. V lost 2 bases and J 4 bases, leaving 6 bases between the germline ends. The CDR3 is 13 amino acids. In regard to this clone: Its antigen is undetermined.

The sample consisted of peripheral blood, taken on day 0 of AZD1222 vaccination. This receptor was obtained from an adult in good health. J is TRBJ1-5 and V is TRBV7-3; D not resolved. The CDR3 nucleotides are TGTGCCAGCAGCTTATCGATAAATCAGCCCCAGCATTTT. It translates to CASSLSINQPQHF. Full variable domain (outside the CDR3, taken from reference TRBV7-3 and TRBJ1-5): GAGVSQTPSNKVTEKGKYVELRCDPISGHTALYWYRQSLGQGPEFLIYFQGTGAADDSGLPNDRFFAVRPEGSVSTLKIQRTERGDSAVYLCASSLSINQPQHFGDGTRLSIL.